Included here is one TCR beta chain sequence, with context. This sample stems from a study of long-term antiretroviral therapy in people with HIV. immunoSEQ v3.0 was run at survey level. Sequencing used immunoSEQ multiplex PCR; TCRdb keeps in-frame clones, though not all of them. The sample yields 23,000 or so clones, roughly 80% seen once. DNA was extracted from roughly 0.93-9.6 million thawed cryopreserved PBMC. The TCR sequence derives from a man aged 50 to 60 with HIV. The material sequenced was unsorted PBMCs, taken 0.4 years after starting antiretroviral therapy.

CDR3 nucleotides: TGTGCCAGCAGTGGGACAGATTTTACGGGGCAGTACTTC. This codes for CASSGTDFTGQYF. The V call is TRBV2, the J call TRBJ2-7; D is possibly TRBD1 (6 bases). Germline assignment: CDR1 SNHLY and CDR2 FYNNEI. CDR3 length: 13 amino acids. The V end lost 4 bases, the J end lost 9 bases, and 16 bases lay between the germline ends.